The 19 T cell receptor beta chains reported below all come from one sample, sequenced in a study of T cells after somatic rescue of genetic block (dated by TCRdb to between 2020 and 2021). Libraries were made using the immunoSEQ multiplex PCR assay. TCRdb took this table from immuneACCESS and kept in-frame rearrangements with V and J called. Such tables lack part of the clones; where checked against another copy, unresolved V genes explain under half of the gap, and the rest is unexplained. In all, the sample holds some 90,000 clones, and 90% of those were seen once. The ten most abundant clones make up around 1.6% of the sample. The sample taken for sequencing was peripheral blood mononuclear cells (PBMCs). Receptor source: a woman in her late teens or twenties.

The chain recombines TRBV5-4 with TRBJ2-3; possibly TRBD2 for D (5 bases). Germline CDR1 SGHNT, CDR2 YYREEE (reference sequence). The CDR3 is 15 amino acids. Trimming took off 4 bases at V and 1 base at J, with 13 bases between the two ends. The CDR3 reads CASSPMRAGTDTQYF. CDR3 nucleotides: TGTGCCAGCAGCCCTATGAGGGCTGGCACAGATACGCAGTATTTT.

This clone is a singleton in its sample. The rearrangement uses TRBV10-1 and TRBJ2-1; D possibly corresponds to TRBD1 (5 bases). There are 14 residues in the CDR3. Germline-derived CDR1 and CDR2 are WNHNN and SYGVQD (reference sequence). Trimming pared 7 bases from V and 2 bases from J, leaving 12 bases between. The CDR3 here is CASIDGHTYNEQFF. The CDR3 DNA is TGCGCCAGCATAGATGGACATACCTACAATGAGCAGTTCTTC.

The rearrangement links TRBV9 to TRBJ2-1, with D possibly TRBD2 on 6 matching bases. This CDR3 contains 14 residues. The V gene lost 0 bases and the J gene lost 7 bases, with 11 bases spanning the gap. Germline values: CDR1 SGDLS, CDR2 YYNGEE. The CDR3 sequence is CASSVGYGRNEQFF. The CDR3 nucleotides are TGTGCCAGCAGCGTAGGTTATGGGAGGAATGAGCAGTTCTTC.

This clone was seen just once. V is TRBV10-3 and J is TRBJ2-1; 12 nucleotides agree with TRBD2. The germline gives CDR1 ENHRY, CDR2 SYGVKD. This CDR3 spans 15 amino acids. Losses at the gene ends were 6 bases for V and 6 bases for J; bases not matched to a gene: 6. The CDR3 nucleotides are TGTGCCATCAGCCGACTAGCGGGAGAGGCCAATGAGCAGTTCTTC. Translated: CAISRLAGEANEQFF.

The chain carries TRBV28 and TRBJ1-1; D is possibly TRBD1 (6 bases). Trimming removed 6 bases at V and 6 bases at J, with 17 bases between. The germline V gene has CDR1 MDHEN and CDR2 SYDVKM. The CDR3 covers 14 residues. Written as DNA, the CDR3 is TGTGCCAGCAGAGTAAGGGTACAGGGCCCTGAAGCTTTCTTT. This sequence encodes CASRVRVQGPEAFF.

The rearrangement joins TRBV21-1 to TRBJ2-7; the table's D call of TRBD2 was not tested on the DNA. TRBV21-1 is shown as a pseudogene. This CDR3 is built from 18 residues. The CDR3 region has the DNA TGTGCCAGAATGACCCGGGACATACGGGGACTAGCGGTCTACGAGCAGTACTTC. Translated, it gives CARMTRDIRGLAVYEQYF.

This clone was seen at least ten times. The chain links TRBV14 to TRBJ1-4, with a tentative D call TRBD1 (5 bases). The V end was cut by 3 bases, the J end by 0 bases, with 20 bases between. This CDR3 is built from 19 residues. CDR1 SGHDN and CDR2 FVKESK come from the germline V gene. CDR3 sequence (DNA): TGTGCCAGCAGCCAGCACAGGATACTAAGTGGGGCAACTAATGAAAAACTGTTTTTT. Translated: CASSQHRILSGATNEKLFF.

The CDR3 is CSVDGDRAAVNTEAFF. The DNA for the CDR3 is TGCAGCGTTGATGGAGACAGGGCCGCCGTGAACACTGAAGCTTTCTTT. The gene calls are TRBV29-1 and TRBJ1-1; 7 nucleotides line up with TRBD1. The CDR3 runs to 16 residues. Germline V gene sequence: CDR1 SQVTM, CDR2 ANQGSEA. After removal of 3 bases from V and 0 bases from J, the junction contained 10 bases not matched to a gene.

The gene calls are TRBV6-1 and TRBJ2-3; 9 bases map to TRBD1. CDR1 is MNHNS, CDR2 SASEGT, per germline. Trimming at V came to 8 bases and at J to 2 bases, leaving 8 bases not matched to a gene. The CDR3 sequence is 15 residues long. In DNA form, the CDR3 reads TGTGCCAGCGCGAGGGGACAGGGACTCACAGATACGCAGTATTTT. It specifies CASARGQGLTDTQYF.

A single count supports this clone. The genes are TRBV29-1 and TRBJ2-7, with D hard to call. This CDR3 region has 12 residues. CDR1 is SQVTM, CDR2 ANQGSEA, per germline. Between the trimmed V and J ends, which lost 7 bases and 1 base, there was a span of 11 bases. CDR3 sequence reads: CSAGDTSYEQYF. The CDR3 DNA reads TGCAGCGCCGGAGACACGTCCTACGAGCAGTACTTC.

V and J are TRBV2 and TRBJ2-7; D possibly corresponds to TRBD1 (5 bases). The germline V and J ends were trimmed by 7 bases and 3 bases, with 16 bases remaining between them. There are 14 residues in the CDR3. Germline V lookup: CDR1 SNHLY, CDR2 FYNNEI. Here the CDR3 reads CASTLGPTLYEQYF. The CDR3 DNA sequence: TGTGCCAGCACCCTGGGGCCGACTCTCTACGAGCAGTACTTC. Filled out from reference TRBV2 and TRBJ2-7, the complete variable domain reads EPEVTQTPSHQVTQMGQEVILRCVPISNHLYFYWYRQILGQKVEFLVSFYNNEISEKSEIFDDQFSVERPDGSNFTLKIRSTKLEDSAMYFCASTLGPTLYEQYFGPGTRLTVT.

The rearrangement uses TRBV5-5 and TRBJ1-2; D remains ambiguous. Trimming shortened V by 0 bases and J by 1 base, and 4 bases separated the two germline ends. The length of the CDR3 is 13 residues. Germline V gives CDR1 SGHKS, CDR2 YYEKEE (reference sequence). CDR3 protein: CASSLADNYGYTF. CDR3 in DNA: TGTGCCAGCAGCTTGGCGGATAACTATGGCTACACCTTC.

The V call is TRBV6-1, the J call TRBJ1-4; TRBD1 agrees at 8 bases. The V gene end was trimmed by 6 bases and the J gene end by 6 bases; junction bases not matched to a gene: 9. The CDR3 has 15 amino acids. Germline-derived CDR1 and CDR2 are MNHNS and SASEGT. The CDR3 DNA follows: TGTGCCAGCAGGGACCGGGACAGGTTATATGAAAAACTGTTTTTT. It yields the protein CASRDRDRLYEKLFF.

The chain links TRBV2 to TRBJ1-2, with D possibly being TRBD1 (6 bases). This CDR3 has 12 residues. The germline CDR1 and CDR2 sequences are SNHLY and FYNNEI. Trimming pared 10 bases from V and 8 bases from J, leaving 17 bases between. The CDR3 here is CATPTGASGYTF. The CDR3 DNA reads TGTGCCACCCCTACGGGGGCGAGCGGCTACACCTTC.

This clone appeared a single time. The V gene is TRBV28, the J gene TRBJ2-1; 8 bases are a match to TRBD1. This CDR3 is 13 amino acids long. The germline V gene encodes CDR1 MDHEN and CDR2 SYDVKM. V shed 7 bases and J 3 bases; nucleotides not matched to a gene: 2. The CDR3 DNA is TGTGCCAGCACGGGACAGGTCTACAATGAGCAGTTCTTC. This gives the protein CASTGQVYNEQFF.

This rearrangement joins TRBV27 to TRBJ1-6; D uncertain. The CDR3 has 15 residues. Trimming cost V 6 bases and J 9 bases, with 18 bases left between them. Germline assignment: CDR1 MNHEY and CDR2 SMNVEV (reference sequence). The CDR3 sequence: CASSQILVAGSPLHF. In nucleotides, the CDR3 is TGTGCCAGCAGCCAAATACTGGTGGCCGGTTCACCCCTCCACTTT.

This chain connects TRBV18 to TRBJ2-1, with D possibly being TRBD2 (7 bases). Germline assignment: CDR1 KGHSH and CDR2 LQKENI. This CDR3 has 14 residues. Trimming took off 0 bases at V and 6 bases at J, with 9 bases between the two ends. The CDR3 loop is CASSPPGGGNEQFF. DNA of the CDR3: TGTGCCAGCTCACCACCGGGAGGGGGCAATGAGCAGTTCTTC.

This sequence joins TRBV30 and TRBJ1-1; 12 bases line up with TRBD1. This CDR3 comprises 19 residues. With 4 bases clipped from V and 0 bases from J, the junction kept 15 bases outside the gene matches. CDR1 GTSNPN and CDR2 SVGIG come from the germline V gene (reference sequence). This chain's CDR3 is CAWTRTRGTGGFMNTEAFF. The DNA for the CDR3 is TGTGCCTGGACACGAACGAGGGGGACAGGGGGCTTTATGAACACTGAAGCTTTCTTT.

The chain carries TRBV7-6 and TRBJ2-6, with D unresolved. The V gene lost 0 bases and the J gene lost 0 bases, with 12 bases spanning the gap. The germline V gene encodes CDR1 SGHVS and CDR2 FNYEAQ. The CDR3 has 18 residues. The CDR3 DNA sequence: TGTGCCAGCAGCTTAGCGGGTCGGACCTACTCTGGGGCCAACGTCCTGACTTTC. Its translation: CASSLAGRTYSGANVLTF.